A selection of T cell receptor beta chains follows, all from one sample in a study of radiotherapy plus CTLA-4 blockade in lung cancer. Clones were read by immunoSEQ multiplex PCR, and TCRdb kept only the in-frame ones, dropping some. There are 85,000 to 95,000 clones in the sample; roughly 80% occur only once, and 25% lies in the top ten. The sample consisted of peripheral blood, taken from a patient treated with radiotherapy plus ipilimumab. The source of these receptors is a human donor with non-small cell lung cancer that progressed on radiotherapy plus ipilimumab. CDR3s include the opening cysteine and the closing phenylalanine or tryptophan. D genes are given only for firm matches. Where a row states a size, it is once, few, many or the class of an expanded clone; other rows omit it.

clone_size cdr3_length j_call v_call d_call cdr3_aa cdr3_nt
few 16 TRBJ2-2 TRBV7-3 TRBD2 CASSLSSGSHTGELFF TGTGCCAGCAGCTTAAGTAGCGGGAGTCACACCGGGGAGCTGTTTTTT
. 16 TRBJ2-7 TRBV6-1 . CASSDWGPQNSYEQYF TGTGCCAGCAGTGATTGGGGGCCGCAAAACTCCTACGAGCAGTACTTC
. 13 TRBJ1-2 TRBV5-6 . CASSLRGNYGYTF TGTGCCAGCAGCTTAAGGGGGAACTATGGCTACACCTTC
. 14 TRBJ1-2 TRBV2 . CASSERGLNYGYTF TGTGCCAGCAGTGAACGGGGACTGAACTATGGCTACACCTTC
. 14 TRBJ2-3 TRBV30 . CALLKGDRSYTQYF TGTGCCCTGCTGAAGGGGGATAGATCGTATACGCAGTATTTT
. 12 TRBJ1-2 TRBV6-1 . CASSLDGYGYTF TGTGCCAGCAGCCTCGACGGCTATGGCTACACCTTC
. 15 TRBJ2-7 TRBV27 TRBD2 CASSPPGGRAYEQYF TGTGCCAGCAGTCCCCCCGGCGGGAGGGCATACGAGCAGTACTTC
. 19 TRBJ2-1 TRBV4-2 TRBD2 CASSQGLGLAGGSYNEQFF TGTGCCAGCAGCCAAGGCCTGGGACTAGCGGGAGGGTCCTACAATGAGCAGTTCTTC
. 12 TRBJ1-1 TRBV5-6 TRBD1 CASSLGQGTAFF TGTGCCAGCAGCTTGGGACAGGGGACGGCTTTCTTT
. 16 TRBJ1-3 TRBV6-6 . CASSYSDGRSGNTIYF TGTGCCAGCAGTTACTCGGACGGGCGCTCTGGAAACACCATATATTTT
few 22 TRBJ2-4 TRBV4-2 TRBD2 CASSQGTSGRAVAGGAKNIQYF TGTGCCAGCAGCCAAGGGACTAGCGGGAGGGCCGTCGCGGGGGGAGCCAAAAACATTCAGTACTTC
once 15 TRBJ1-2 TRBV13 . CASSSHRRVNYGYTF TGTGCCAGCAGTTCACACCGCAGGGTCAACTATGGCTACACCTTC
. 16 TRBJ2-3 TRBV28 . CASTQQGTSLSHTQYF TGTGCCAGCACCCAACAGGGTACCTCCCTCTCCCATACGCAGTATTTT
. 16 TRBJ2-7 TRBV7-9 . CASSEGSSGPAYEQYF TGTGCCAGCAGCGAAGGGTCCTCAGGTCCGGCTTACGAGCAGTACTTC
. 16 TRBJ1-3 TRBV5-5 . CASSYSAGVTGNTIYF TGTGCCAGCAGCTATTCTGCGGGGGTGACTGGAAACACCATATATTTT
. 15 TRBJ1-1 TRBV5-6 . CASSLRTSVATEAFF TGTGCCAGCAGCTTGAGGACATCAGTGGCCACTGAAGCTTTCTTT
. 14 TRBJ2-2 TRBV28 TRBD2 CASTDIAGPGELFF TGTGCCAGCACTGATATAGCGGGACCCGGGGAGCTGTTTTTT
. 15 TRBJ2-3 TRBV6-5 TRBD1 CASSSWTGVTDTQYF TGTGCCAGCAGTTCATGGACAGGGGTCACAGATACGCAGTATTTT
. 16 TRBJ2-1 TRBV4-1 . CASSQELVVGGGEQFF TGCGCCAGCAGCCAAGAACTCGTCGTGGGGGGAGGTGAGCAGTTCTTC
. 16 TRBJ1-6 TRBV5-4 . CASSLAGVQPNSPLHF TGTGCCAGCAGCTTGGCCGGAGTCCAACCTAATTCACCCCTCCACTTT
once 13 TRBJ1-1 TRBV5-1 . CASSSLGGTEAFF TGCGCCAGCAGCTCGCTGGGTGGCACTGAAGCTTTCTTT
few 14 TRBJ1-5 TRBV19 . CASMAGARNQPQHF TGTGCCTCGATGGCAGGGGCTCGCAATCAGCCCCAGCATTTT
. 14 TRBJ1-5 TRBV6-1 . CASSEGGRIRPQHF TGTGCCAGCAGTGAGGGGGGGCGTATAAGGCCCCAGCATTTT
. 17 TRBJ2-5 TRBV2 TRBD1 CASRDSLGQGSRETQYF TGTGCCAGCAGGGACTCTTTGGGACAGGGGTCCCGAGAGACCCAGTACTTC
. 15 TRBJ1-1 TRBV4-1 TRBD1 CASSQYDRAGTEAFF TGCGCCAGCAGCCAATACGACAGGGCGGGCACTGAAGCTTTCTTT
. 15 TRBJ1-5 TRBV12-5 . CASGLYRGVGQPQHF TGTGCTAGTGGTTTGTACCGGGGGGTCGGGCAGCCCCAGCATTTT
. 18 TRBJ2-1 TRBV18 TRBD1 CASSPPIFNRGIENEQFF TGTGCCAGCTCACCACCTATATTCAACAGGGGAATTGAAAATGAGCAGTTCTTC
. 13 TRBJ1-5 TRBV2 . CASSTDGNQPQHF TGTGCCAGCAGTACAGACGGCAATCAGCCCCAGCATTTT
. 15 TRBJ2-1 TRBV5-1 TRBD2 CASSRQRERYNEQFF TGCGCCAGCAGCCGACAGCGGGAGCGATACAATGAGCAGTTCTTC
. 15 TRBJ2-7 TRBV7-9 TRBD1 CASSLGTASSYEQYF TGTGCCAGCAGCCTAGGGACAGCGAGCTCCTACGAGCAGTACTTC
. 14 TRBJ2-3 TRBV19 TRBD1 CASTPGQNTDTQYF TGTGCCAGTACCCCGGGACAGAACACAGATACGCAGTATTTT
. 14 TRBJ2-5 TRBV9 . CASSGSVGRETQYF TGTGCCAGCAGCGGTTCAGTAGGTCGAGAGACCCAGTACTTC
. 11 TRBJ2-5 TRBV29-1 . CSVTGRETQYF TGCAGCGTTACGGGCCGAGAGACCCAGTACTTC
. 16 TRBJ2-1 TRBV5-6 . CASSLVSSGSYNEQFF TGTGCCAGCAGCTTGGTTAGTAGCGGCTCCTACAATGAGCAGTTCTTC
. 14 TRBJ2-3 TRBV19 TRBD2 CASSLSGPTDTQYF TGTGCCAGTAGCCTTAGCGGGCCCACAGATACGCAGTATTTT
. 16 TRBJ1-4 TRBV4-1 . CASSQDGGGVREKLFF TGCGCCAGCAGCCAAGATGGGGGAGGAGTGAGGGAAAAACTGTTTTTT
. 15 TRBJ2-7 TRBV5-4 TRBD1 CASSLRDRGRYEQYF TGTGCCAGCAGCTTAAGAGACAGGGGGCGTTACGAGCAGTACTTC
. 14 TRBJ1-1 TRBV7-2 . CASSLGPGATEAFF TGTGCCAGCAGCTTAGGACCAGGCGCCACTGAAGCTTTCTTT
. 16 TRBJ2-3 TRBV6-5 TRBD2 CASSYLASGSTDTQYF TGTGCCAGCAGTTACTTAGCTAGCGGGAGCACAGATACGCAGTATTTT
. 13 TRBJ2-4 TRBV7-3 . CASSSGAKNIQYF TGTGCCAGCAGTTCGGGGGCCAAAAACATTCAGTACTTC
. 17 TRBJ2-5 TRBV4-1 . CASSQDPGRLGQETQYF TGCGCCAGCAGCCAAGATCCGGGACGGCTAGGGCAAGAGACCCAGTACTTC
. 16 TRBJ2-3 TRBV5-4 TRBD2 CASSLALAGLTDTQYF TGTGCCAGCAGCTTGGCTCTAGCGGGGCTCACAGATACGCAGTATTTT
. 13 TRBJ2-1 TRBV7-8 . CASSHDSGNEQFF TGTGCCAGCAGCCACGACTCCGGCAATGAGCAGTTCTTC